This T cell receptor (beta chain) originates from a study of somatic mutations in cytotoxic T cells in rheumatoid arthritis. About the research overall: Blood from the patient (about 33 ml EDTA) was drawn right after diagnosis, pretreatment.

This clone was recorded once. Generated by immunoSEQ multiplex PCR, the TCRdb table keeps only in-frame clones and is missing some. In the table there are about 16,000 clones, about 72% of which are singletons. V shed 4 bases and J 2 bases; nucleotides not matched to a gene: 11. Germline V gene lookup returns CDR1 SGDLS and CDR2 YYNGEE. The CDR3 is made up of 16 amino acids. The chain combines TRBV9 with TRBJ1-2, with TRBD1 matching 7 bases. Source material: CD8+ T cells sorted from blood. This receptor was taken from an adult with rheumatoid arthritis. The CDR3 spells CASSSSRPGGNYGYTF. The CDR3 DNA is TGTGCCAGCAGCAGTAGTAGGCCAGGGGGAAACTATGGCTACACCTTC.